This T cell receptor (beta chain) was obtained from a study of regulatory T cells in long-lasting Graves disease. iRepertoire HTBI primers and Arm-PCR of CDR3 regions built TCR beta libraries. TCRdb analysed the multiplex PCR reads with MiXCR anew, one entry per CDR3 protein. This sample has approximately 470,000 distinct CDR3 sequences; roughly 20% occur once, and the top ten carry about 8.3%. Time point indicated: persistent/refractory GD, antithyroid drugs over 5 years with positive TRAb. After RNA was extracted from PBMCs, the TCR library was made from it. The V and J ends lost 2 bases and 0 bases respectively, with 11 bases between them. The CDR3 totals 15 residues. Germline CDR1 MNHNS, CDR2 SASEGT.

This sequence joins TRBV6-1 and TRBJ2-7; D is possibly TRBD1 or TRBD2 (5 bases each). This clonotype was sampled from a female donor with Graves disease. This material consisted of peripheral blood mononuclear cells (PBMCs), taken when the disease was refractory, from a patient treated with antithyroid drugs. Written as DNA, the CDR3 is TGTGCCAGCAGTGAATCCTTGGGACCCTCCTACGAGCAGTACTTC. It specifies CASSESLGPSYEQYF.